This T cell receptor (beta chain) was captured by sequencing in a study of vaccination and CD4 T cells after COVID-19. On the study more broadly: Samples after vaccination came a median approximately 70 days past dose two, ranging 14 to 241. Study-wide points: In median terms, SARS-CoV-2-reactive clonotypes went from about 20 to 38, a nonsignificant rise. Analysis of convalescent patients found that 304 of 307 vaccine-specific clones were spike mono-reactive.

Trimming stripped 5 bases from V and 0 bases from J, with 17 bases between. This CDR3 region has 17 residues. Germline V CDR1 and CDR2: SEHNR, FQNEAQ (reference sequence). In TCRdb, the PCR reads were re-called with MiXCR into one record per CDR3 protein. The sample comprises about 15,000 distinct CDR3 sequences, approximately 71% of which are singletons, and more than 0.95% rests with the top ten. This clonotype was counted between two and nine times. No antigen is known for it. This receptor was obtained from a human donor who had recovered from COVID-19. Material: CD4+ T cells from blood, obtained after SARS-CoV-2 vaccination. This chain links TRBV7-9 with TRBJ1-3; D uncertain. CDR3 DNA: TGTGCCAGCAGCCCAGGACTGTCAATTAGCTCTGGAAACACCATATATTTT. It is translated as CASSPGLSISSGNTIYF.